This T cell receptor (beta chain) was identified in a study of OX40 agonist ivuxolimab in advanced cancers. Across the whole study: Ivuxolimab, which patients received intravenously every 2 weeks, was dosed at 0.01 to 10 mg/kg. Antecedent anti-PD-1, anti-PD-L1 or anti-CTLA-4 therapy was permissible, with roughly 40% having received some.

The CDR3 runs 14 residues. Germline V gene lookup returns CDR1 SEHNR and CDR2 FQNEAQ (reference sequence). Trimming pared 1 base from V and 0 bases from J, leaving 6 bases between. Findings and limits, study-wide: Determination of antigen specificity was not performed for the expanded peripheral T cells.

On this clone: Its antigen is currently unknown.

The method was immunoSEQ multiplex PCR; TCRdb's version includes in-frame clones alone and lacks a portion of them. The sample contains 13,000 or so clones, 80% of which appear only once. The chain has TRBV7-9 and TRBJ1-2, with D uncertain. Sequenced here: CD4+ or CD8+ T cells sorted from blood, sampled in a trial of the OX40 agonist ivuxolimab. The clonotype originates from an adult with an advanced solid tumor such as melanoma, head and neck, liver or kidney cancer. CDR3 loop: CASSLVATNYGYTF. CDR3 sequence (DNA): TGTGCCAGCAGCTTAGTCGCAACTAACTATGGCTACACCTTC.